One T cell receptor (beta chain) is described in this entry. Antigen specificity is unknown. Autoimmune disease history or systemic immunosuppression barred patients. This sample was included in a study of OX40 agonist ivuxolimab in advanced cancers. Study-wide background: Three patients, one with hepatocellular carcinoma and two with cutaneous melanoma, responded partially. Study findings and constraints: Blood T cells, both CD4+ and CD8+, expanded clonally by week 6 at 0.1 to 3.0 mg/kg.

V trimming: 3 bases; J trimming: 3 bases; junction bases outside the gene matches: 6. The germline V gene encodes CDR1 MNHEY and CDR2 SMNVEV (reference sequence). The CDR3 loop spans 16 amino acids. Produced via immunoSEQ multiplex PCR; TCRdb's table is partial and in-frame only. The table includes 75,000 to 95,000 clones, just over 90% detected once. The sequencing used CD4+ or CD8+ T cells sorted from blood, collected in a trial of the OX40 agonist ivuxolimab. The receptor was isolated from an adult with an advanced solid tumor such as melanoma, head and neck, liver or kidney cancer. The chain is built from TRBV27 and TRBJ1-5, with 9 bases lining up with TRBD1. As DNA, the CDR3 is TGTGCCAGCAGTTTTTGGGGACAGGGAGACAATCAGCCCCAGCATTTT. Its translation: CASSFWGQGDNQPQHF.